These 21 T cell receptor beta chains were all obtained from the same sample, sequenced in a study of tissue T cells after allogeneic stem cell transplantation. Clones were sequenced by immunoSEQ multiplex PCR, and TCRdb holds only the in-frame ones, with some missing. The table has about 3,700 clones, about 61% seen once. Material: tissue from the ileum, obtained at autopsy. The receptors here all came from a male donor older than 55 with lung cancer.

J is TRBJ2-7 and V is TRBV6-5; tentative D call: TRBD1 (6 bases). The length of the CDR3 is 14 residues. The V end was cut by 8 bases, the J end by 7 bases, with 21 bases between. Germline V CDR1 and CDR2: MNHEY, SVGAGI. Here the CDR3 reads CASQRAGALREQYF. As DNA, the CDR3 is TGTGCCAGCCAGAGGGCAGGGGCCTTACGGGAGCAGTACTTC.

The chain is built from TRBV5-1 and TRBJ1-1; D is ambiguous. The CDR3 contains 14 residues. With 1 base removed from V and 0 bases from J, the gap between germline ends came to 7 bases. Germline assignment: CDR1 SGHRS and CDR2 YFSETQ. In nucleotides, the CDR3 is TGCGCCAGCAGCTTGATGGATATGAACACTGAAGCTTTCTTT. Translated, it gives CASSLMDMNTEAFF. The full variable domain, rest sourced from reference TRBV5-1 and TRBJ1-1, is KAGVTQTPRYLIKTRGQQVTLSCSPISGHRSVSWYQQTPGQGLQFLFEYFSETQRNKGNFPGRFSGRQFSNSRSEMNVSTLELGDSALYLCASSLMDMNTEAFFGQGTRLTVV.

The chain has TRBV9 and TRBJ2-4, with TRBD2 matching over 12 bases. In germline, CDR1 is SGDLS, CDR2 YYNGEE. The CDR3 totals 17 residues. The ends lost 0 bases at V and 9 bases at J; junction bases unmatched: 10. CDR3 in amino acids: CASSVGPSGGAGSIQYF. CDR3 nucleotide sequence: TGTGCCAGCAGCGTAGGTCCTAGCGGGGGGGCCGGGAGCATTCAGTACTTC.

The CDR3 DNA follows: TGTGCCATCGGCGGGAGGGCCCCCTACGAGCAGTACTTC. Translation gives CAIGGRAPYEQYF. The chain combines TRBV10-3 with TRBJ2-7; 9 bases align to TRBD2. CDR3 length: 13 amino acids. After removal of 8 bases from V and 2 bases from J, the junction contained 4 bases not matched to a gene. Germline values: CDR1 ENHRY, CDR2 SYGVKD.

This clone rates as medium-sized. This chain uses TRBV6-5 with TRBJ1-2; a weak D match, TRBD1 (5 bases). V shed 4 bases and J shed 5 bases, with 14 bases lying between them. The CDR3 extends over 14 amino acids. From germline, CDR1 is MNHEY and CDR2 SVGAGI. DNA for the CDR3: TGTGCCAGCAGTTCCGGGACGGCATTTTATGGCTACACCTTC. This sequence encodes CASSSGTAFYGYTF.

The rearrangement joins TRBV6-5 to TRBJ2-7; TRBD1 is a possible D gene (5 bases). The CDR3 consists of 13 residues. V was clipped by 5 bases and J by 2 bases, with 10 bases between them. In germline, CDR1 is MNHEY, CDR2 SVGAGI. CDR3 loop: CASSKRTPYEQYF. Written as DNA, the CDR3 is TGTGCCAGCAGTAAGAGGACACCCTACGAGCAGTACTTC.

This clone occurred a few times. Other DNA sequences in this sample translate to the same CDR3. J is TRBJ1-4 and V is TRBV4-3, with a possible D match to TRBD1 (6 bases). This CDR3 is built from 16 residues. The V gene's germline CDR1 is LGHNA and CDR2 YSLEER. V shed 1 base and J shed 3 bases, with 12 bases lying between them. CDR3 in amino acids: CASSQVGGVSNEKLFF. The DNA for the CDR3 is TGCGCCAGCAGCCAAGTAGGGGGGGTCTCTAATGAAAAACTGTTTTTT.

This rearrangement joins TRBV10-3 to TRBJ2-7; weak D call: TRBD2 (7 bases). There are 14 residues in the CDR3. Between the trimmed V and J ends, which lost 6 bases and 6 bases, there was a span of 18 bases. CDR1 and CDR2 from the germline V gene are ENHRY and SYGVKD. The CDR3 bases are TGTGCCATCAGGGAGAGGGGGGGCCTTAGCGAGCAGTACTTC. It is translated as CAIRERGGLSEQYF.

V is TRBV5-1 and J is TRBJ1-3; 8 bases are a match to TRBD1. CDR3 size: 15 residues. The J segment lost 2 bases and the V segment lost 4 bases, leaving 5 bases of the junction unmatched. The germline V gene has CDR1 SGHRS and CDR2 YFSETQ. CDR3 DNA: TGCGCCAGCAGCCTACAGGGGGTAGCTGGAAACACCATATATTTT. As protein: CASSLQGVAGNTIYF.

The rearrangement joins TRBV5-5 to TRBJ2-2; D not certain. V was cut by 4 bases and J by 1 base, with 8 bases left in between. This CDR3 has 14 residues. The V gene's germline CDR1 is SGHKS and CDR2 YYEKEE (reference sequence). CDR3 nucleotide sequence: TGTGCCAGCAGCAAACTATGGAACACCGGGGAGCTGTTTTTT. Its protein is CASSKLWNTGELFF.

The chain couples TRBV5-4 to TRBJ1-3; TRBD1 might be the D (6 bases). The germline CDR1 and CDR2 sequences are SGHNT and YYREEE (reference sequence). There are 12 residues in the CDR3. V was cut by 4 bases and J by 7 bases, with 9 bases left in between. The DNA of the CDR3 is TGTGCCAGCAGCACGGGGGCGAACACCATATATTTT. It yields the protein CASSTGANTIYF.

The genes are TRBV19 and TRBJ2-2; D is unresolved. The germline V gene has CDR1 LNHDA and CDR2 SQIVND (reference sequence). The CDR3 runs to 12 residues. Between the trimmed V and J ends, which lost 5 bases and 6 bases, there was a span of 7 bases. The CDR3, as DNA: TGTGCCAGTAGTCCCCAGGCCGGGGAGCTGTTTTTT. It is translated as CASSPQAGELFF.

Judged by abundance, this clone is medium-sized. This sequence joins TRBV10-3 and TRBJ2-7, with D tentatively TRBD2 (5 bases). Trimming removed 7 bases from V and 0 bases from J, with 13 bases in between. This CDR3 has 14 residues. Per the germline V gene, CDR1 is ENHRY and CDR2 is SYGVKD. CDR3 bases: TGTGCCATCACCCGAAGCGGAAGCTCCTACGAGCAGTACTTC. Translated: CAITRSGSSYEQYF.

The V call is TRBV6-2 or TRBV6-3, the J call TRBJ2-2; a possible D gene is TRBD2 (6 bases). Germline values: CDR1 MNHEY, CDR2 SVGEGT. V lost 0 bases and J 6 bases, leaving 8 bases between the germline ends. The CDR3 has 14 amino acids. CDR3 nucleotides: TGTGCCAGCAGTTACTCGTGGGGGGCCGGGGAGCTGTTTTTT. This gives the protein CASSYSWGAGELFF.

CDR3 sequence: CASSQADSGTGELFF. CDR3 bases: TGCGCCAGCAGCCAAGCCGACTCGGGAACCGGGGAGCTGTTTTTT. J is TRBJ2-2 and V is TRBV4-3; maybe TRBD2 (5 bases). Trimming removed 1 base from V and 5 bases from J, with 11 bases in between. The CDR3 spans 15 residues. Germline CDR1 LGHNA, CDR2 YSLEER.

The gene calls are TRBV9 and TRBJ2-2; possibly TRBD2 for D (5 bases). Germline values: CDR1 SGDLS, CDR2 YYNGEE. Trimming took 1 base from V and 3 from J, leaving 10 bases between them. This CDR3 contains 15 residues. CDR3 nucleotide sequence: TGTGCCAGCAGCGTAATGAGCGGTGACACCGGGGAGCTGTTTTTT. This encodes CASSVMSGDTGELFF.

The J gene is TRBJ2-1, the V gene TRBV10-3; 9 positions match TRBD1. J gave up 0 bases and V 10 bases, and 10 bases lay outside the gene matches. This CDR3 is built from 16 residues. Germline loops: CDR1 ENHRY, CDR2 SYGVKD. For the CDR3, the DNA is TGTGCCACCCGGGACAGGGCCTCTTACTCCTACAATGAGCAGTTCTTC. Translating it yields CATRDRASYSYNEQFF.

The chain links TRBV19 to TRBJ2-7, with D maybe TRBD2 (5 bases). The V gene's germline CDR1 is LNHDA and CDR2 SQIVND (reference sequence). The V end was cut by 4 bases, the J end by 4 bases, with 14 bases between. The CDR3 spans 14 residues. For the CDR3, the DNA is TGTGCCAGTAGTACCCGGAGCGGAGAATACGAGCAGTACTTC. Translating gives CASSTRSGEYEQYF.

This clone is termed medium-sized. This chain connects TRBV7-9 to TRBJ2-5, with D perhaps matching TRBD2 (6 bases). V was shortened by 0 bases and J by 2 bases, with 7 bases between the two germline ends. From germline, CDR1 is SEHNR and CDR2 FQNEAQ (reference sequence). The CDR3 sequence is 14 residues long. CDR3 protein: CASSLASGQETQYF. CDR3 nucleotides: TGTGCCAGCAGCTTAGCGAGCGGGCAAGAGACCCAGTACTTC.

CDR3 DNA sequence: TGTGCCAGCAGCTTGGACGGTAACTCTGGAAACACCATATATTTT. Translation: CASSLDGNSGNTIYF. The J gene is TRBJ1-3, the V gene TRBV7-2; D remains ambiguous. V was trimmed by 3 bases and J by 0 bases, leaving 9 bases between them. Germline-derived CDR1 and CDR2 are SGHTA and FQGNSA. The CDR3 extends over 15 amino acids.

CDR3 region: CASSVEVGAGANVLTF. Here the CDR3 DNA reads TGTGCCAGCAGCGTAGAGGTGGGGGCTGGGGCCAACGTCCTGACTTTC. The V and J genes are TRBV9 and TRBJ2-6; the D call may be TRBD1 or TRBD2 (5 bases each). Between the trimmed V and J ends, which lost 0 bases and 2 bases, there was a span of 9 bases. Germline V gives CDR1 SGDLS, CDR2 YYNGEE. The CDR3 length is 16 residues. Filled out from reference TRBV9 and TRBJ2-6, the complete variable domain reads DSGVTQTPKHLITATGQRVTLRCSPRSGDLSVYWYQQSLDQGLQFLIQYYNGEERAKGNILERFSAQQFPDLHSELNLSSLELGDSALYFCASSVEVGAGANVLTFGAGSRLTVL.